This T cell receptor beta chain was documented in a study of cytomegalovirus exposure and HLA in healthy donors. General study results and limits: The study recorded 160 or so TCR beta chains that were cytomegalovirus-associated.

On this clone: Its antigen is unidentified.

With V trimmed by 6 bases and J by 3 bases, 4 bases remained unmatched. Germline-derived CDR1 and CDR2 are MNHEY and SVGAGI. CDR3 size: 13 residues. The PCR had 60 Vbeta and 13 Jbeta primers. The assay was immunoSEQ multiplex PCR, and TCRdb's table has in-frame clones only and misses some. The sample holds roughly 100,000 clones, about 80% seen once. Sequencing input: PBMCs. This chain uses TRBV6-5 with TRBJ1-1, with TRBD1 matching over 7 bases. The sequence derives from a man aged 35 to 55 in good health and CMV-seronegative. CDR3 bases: TGTGCCAGCAGGCCCACAGGGGACACTGAAGCTTTCTTT. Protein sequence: CASRPTGDTEAFF.